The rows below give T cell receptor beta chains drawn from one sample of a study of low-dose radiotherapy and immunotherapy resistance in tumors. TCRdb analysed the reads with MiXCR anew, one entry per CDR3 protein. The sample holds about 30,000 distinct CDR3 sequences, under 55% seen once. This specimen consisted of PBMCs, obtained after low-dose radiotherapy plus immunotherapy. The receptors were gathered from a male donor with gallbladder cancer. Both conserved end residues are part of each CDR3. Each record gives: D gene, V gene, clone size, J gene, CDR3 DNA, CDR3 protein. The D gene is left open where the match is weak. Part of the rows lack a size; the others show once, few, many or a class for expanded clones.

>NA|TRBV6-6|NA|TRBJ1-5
TGTGCCAGCAGTTACTCCCGGGGAGCGGGTCAGCCCCAGCATTTT
CASSYSRGAGQPQHF
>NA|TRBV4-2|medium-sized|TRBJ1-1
TGTGCCAGCAGCCAAGAGGATCCGGCTGAAGCTTTCTTT
CASSQEDPAEAFF
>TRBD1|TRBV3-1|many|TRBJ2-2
TGTGCCAGCAGCCGCGGACAGGGACGGGCCGGGGAGCTGTTTTTT
CASSRGQGRAGELFF
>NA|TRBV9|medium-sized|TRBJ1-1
TGCGCCAGCAGCAATAGGAGTAGGAACACTGAAGCTTTCTTT
CASSNRSRNTEAFF
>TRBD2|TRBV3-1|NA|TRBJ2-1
TGTGCCAGCAGTGAGACTAGCGGGAGGAAACGCAATGAGCAGTTCTTC
CASSETSGRKRNEQFF
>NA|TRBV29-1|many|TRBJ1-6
TGCAGCGTCGCGCTGGGGATTTCTGGTTCACCCCTCCACTTT
CSVALGISGSPLHF
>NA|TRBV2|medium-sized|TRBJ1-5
TGTGCCAGCAGCTTAGAGTTTGGGGGGAGTCAGCCCCAGCATTTT
CASSLEFGGSQPQHF
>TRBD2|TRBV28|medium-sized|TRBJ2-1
TGTGCCTCGGGACTAGCGGGAGTGTATACTTTCTTC
CASGLAGVYTFF
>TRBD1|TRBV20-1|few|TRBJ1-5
TGCAGTGCCCTGACAGGGGTTAGCAATCAGCCCCAGCATTTT
CSALTGVSNQPQHF
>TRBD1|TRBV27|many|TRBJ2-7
TGTGCCAGCATGACAGGGTGGAGCGAGCAGTACTTC
CASMTGWSEQYF
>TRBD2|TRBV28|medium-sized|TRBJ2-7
TGTGCCAGCAGTGCCCAGCTAGCGGGAGTTCGGGAGCAGTACTTC
CASSAQLAGVREQYF
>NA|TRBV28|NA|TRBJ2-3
TGTGCCAGCAGCAACGACAGAGGTAGTACAGATACGCAGTATTTT
CASSNDRGSTDTQYF
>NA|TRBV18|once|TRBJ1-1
TGTGCCAGCTCACCAGGGTTTGAAGCTTTCTTT
CASSPGFEAFF
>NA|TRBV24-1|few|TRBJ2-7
TGTGCCACCAGTGATTCAACCCGAGGCCGCTCCTACGAGCAGTACTTC
CATSDSTRGRSYEQYF
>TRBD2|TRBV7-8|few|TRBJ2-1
TGTGCCAGCAGCCCACTAGCGGTCTCCTACAATGAGCAGTTCTTC
CASSPLAVSYNEQFF
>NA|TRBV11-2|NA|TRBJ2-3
TGTGCCAGCAGCCCCTTGACAGACTCTAGCACAGATACGCAGTATTTT
CASSPLTDSSTDTQYF
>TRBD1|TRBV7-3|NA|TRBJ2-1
TGTGCCAGCAGCCGCGAGGGACAGGCCTACAATGAGCAGTTCTTC
CASSREGQAYNEQFF
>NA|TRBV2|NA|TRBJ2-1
TGTGCCAGCAGTGACCTCCAGGGTAGTTACAATGAGCAGTTCTTC
CASSDLQGSYNEQFF
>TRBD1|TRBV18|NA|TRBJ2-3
TGTGCCAGCTCACCAGATAAGACAGGGGGCATAGATACGCAGTATTTT
CASSPDKTGGIDTQYF
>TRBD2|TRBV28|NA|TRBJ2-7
TGTGCCAGCATTGCTAGCGGGAACAACGAGCAGTACTTC
CASIASGNNEQYF
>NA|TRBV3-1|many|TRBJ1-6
TGTGCCAGCAGCCAAGATCGGTACATGGGGAGCTATTCACCCCTCCACTTT
CASSQDRYMGSYSPLHF
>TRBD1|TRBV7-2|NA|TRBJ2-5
TGTGCCAGCAGCTCCGGGACAGGGTTTGAGACCCAGTACTTC
CASSSGTGFETQYF
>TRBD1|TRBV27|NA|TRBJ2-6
TGTGCCAGCAGTGCCCGGACAGGGGGCGCCGGGGCCAACGTCCTGACTTTC
CASSARTGGAGANVLTF
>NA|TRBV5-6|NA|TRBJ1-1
TGTGCCAGCAGCTTCATCGACAGACCGAACACTGAAGCTTTCTTT
CASSFIDRPNTEAFF
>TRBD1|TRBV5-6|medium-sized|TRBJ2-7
TGTGCCAGCAGCCGACAGGGTCTTGAGCAGTACTTC
CASSRQGLEQYF
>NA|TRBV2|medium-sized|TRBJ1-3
TGTGCCAGCAGTGAAGCAGGCAGGCCCACTGGAAACACCATATATTTT
CASSEAGRPTGNTIYF
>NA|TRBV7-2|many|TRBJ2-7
TGTGCCAGCAGCTTAGGAGGGCTAGGAAGCTACGAGCAGTACTTC
CASSLGGLGSYEQYF
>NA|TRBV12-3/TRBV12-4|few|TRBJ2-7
TGTGCCAGCACCCCCACGGACAGCCCTTACGAGCAGTACTTC
CASTPTDSPYEQYF
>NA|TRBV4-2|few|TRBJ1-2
TGTGCCAGCAGCCAAGGAGAAGGGGATCATGGCTACACCTTC
CASSQGEGDHGYTF
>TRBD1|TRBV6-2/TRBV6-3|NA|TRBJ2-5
TGTGCCAGCCGACAGGGGTATGAGACCCAGTACTTC
CASRQGYETQYF
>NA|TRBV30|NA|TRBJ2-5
TGTGCCTGGAATGCCGGGGTAGAGACCCAGTACTTC
CAWNAGVETQYF
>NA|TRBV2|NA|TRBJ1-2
TGTGCCAGCAGTGAAGACGGAGGCCCTAGAAACTATGGCTACACCTTC
CASSEDGGPRNYGYTF
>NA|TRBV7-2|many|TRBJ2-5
TGTGCCAGCAGCTATGGAGGGTGGACCCAGTACTTC
CASSYGGWTQYF
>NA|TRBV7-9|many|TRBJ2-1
TGTGCCAGCAGCTTATTTAGGAGGGCGGGAAATGAGCAGTTCTTC
CASSLFRRAGNEQFF
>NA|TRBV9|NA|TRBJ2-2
TGTGCCAGCAGCGTAGTTGGGACCGGGGAGCTGTTTTTT
CASSVVGTGELFF
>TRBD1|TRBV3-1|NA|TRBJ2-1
TGTGCCAGCAGCCAAGACTGGGGGACAGCGTACAATGAGCAGTTCTTC
CASSQDWGTAYNEQFF
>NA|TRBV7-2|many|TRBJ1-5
TGTGCCAGCAGCTTAGTGCAGGATCAGCCCCAGCATTTT
CASSLVQDQPQHF
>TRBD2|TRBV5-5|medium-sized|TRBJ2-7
TGTGCCAGCACCCGCGATAGCGGGAGGGACGAGCAGTACTTC
CASTRDSGRDEQYF
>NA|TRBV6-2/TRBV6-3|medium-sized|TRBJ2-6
TGTGCCAGCAGGCCAAGGGGTACACGGAGCTCTGGGGCCAACGTCCTGACTTTC
CASRPRGTRSSGANVLTF
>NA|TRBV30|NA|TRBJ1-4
TGTGCCTCGTCACCGGCCGTCAGGCTGGATGAAAAACTGTTTTTT
CASSPAVRLDEKLFF
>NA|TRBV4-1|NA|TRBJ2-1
TGCGCCAGCAGCCCTGACCAGCATTACAATGAGCAGTTCTTC
CASSPDQHYNEQFF
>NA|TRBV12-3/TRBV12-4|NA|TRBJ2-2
TGTGCCAGCAGTTTAAACTGGGGAGATACCGGGGAGCTGTTTTTT
CASSLNWGDTGELFF
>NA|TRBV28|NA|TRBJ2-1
TGTGCCAGCAGGACGCTTCGCGAAAGCTCCTACAATGAGCAGTTCTTC
CASRTLRESSYNEQFF
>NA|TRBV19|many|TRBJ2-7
TGTGCCAGTAGTATTCGGGAATCCTACGAGCAGTACTTC
CASSIRESYEQYF
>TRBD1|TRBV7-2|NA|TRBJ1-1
TGTGCCAGCAGCCCCGGACAGGCTGGTCGGCGTGCTTTCTTT
CASSPGQAGRRAFF
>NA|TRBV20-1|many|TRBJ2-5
TGCAGTGCTACGGACTGGGGGGAGACCCAGTACTTC
CSATDWGETQYF